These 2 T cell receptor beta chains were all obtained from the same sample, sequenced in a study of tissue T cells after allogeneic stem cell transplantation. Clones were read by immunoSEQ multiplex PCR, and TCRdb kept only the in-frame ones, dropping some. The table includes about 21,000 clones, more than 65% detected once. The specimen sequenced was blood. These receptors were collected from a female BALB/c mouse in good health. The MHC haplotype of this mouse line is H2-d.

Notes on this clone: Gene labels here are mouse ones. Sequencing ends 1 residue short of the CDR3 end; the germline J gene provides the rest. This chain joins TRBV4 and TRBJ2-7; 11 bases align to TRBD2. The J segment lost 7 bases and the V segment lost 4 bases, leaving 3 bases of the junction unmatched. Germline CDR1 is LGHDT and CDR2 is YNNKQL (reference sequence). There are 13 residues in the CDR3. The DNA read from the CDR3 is TGTGCCAGCAGCTTAGGGACTGGGGGAGAACAGTAC. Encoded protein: CASSLGTGGEQY. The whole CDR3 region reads CASSLGTGGEQYF.

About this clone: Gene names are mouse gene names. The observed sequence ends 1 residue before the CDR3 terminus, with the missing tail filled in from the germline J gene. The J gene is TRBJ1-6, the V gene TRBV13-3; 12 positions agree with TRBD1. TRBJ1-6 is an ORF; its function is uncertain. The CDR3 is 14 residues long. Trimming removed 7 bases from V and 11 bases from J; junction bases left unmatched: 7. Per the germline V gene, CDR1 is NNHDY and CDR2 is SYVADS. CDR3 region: CASGGTGGATPLYF. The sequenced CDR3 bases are TGTGCCAGCGGGGGGACAGGGGGCGCCACGCCCCTCTAC.